This T cell receptor beta chain is from a study of T cells after yellow fever vaccination. General observations from the study: Post-booster reappearance was seen for most primary-vaccination clones (around 96% CD4, 80% to 90% CD8).

CDR3 size: 15 residues. The V gene's germline CDR1 is KGHSH and CDR2 LQKENI. Trimming pared 6 bases from V and 7 bases from J, leaving 18 bases between. The sample holds a few counts of this clonotype. What it recognizes is unknown. TCRdb reprocessed the 5' RACE reads via MiXCR and lists one record per CDR3 protein. The table has approximately 120,000 distinct CDR3 sequences, about 7.4% seen once. The input for sequencing was CD4+ T cells sorted from PBMCs, taken approximately 11 days after the first yellow fever vaccination. The TCR was taken from a young man who received the YFV17D yellow fever vaccine. V is TRBV18 and J is TRBJ1-4; the D is unclear. CDR3 coding DNA: TGTGCCAGCTCCCCTAACCGTCCCCCAGCTGAAAAACTGTTTTTT. This translates into CASSPNRPPAEKLFF.